This T cell receptor (beta chain) comes out of a study of T cells in Graves' hyperthyroidism and ophthalmopathy. This CDR3 has 15 residues. Germline loops: CDR1 LNHDA, CDR2 SQIVND (reference sequence). The J segment lost 4 bases and the V segment lost 6 bases, leaving 9 bases of the junction unmatched. TCR beta CDR3 regions were amplified from RNA. Researchers ran a first-round RT-PCR on the TCR CDR3 using the HTBI primer set. Using its own MiXCR run on the multiplex PCR reads, TCRdb lists one record per CDR3 protein. The top ten clones hold around 12% of a sample with about 640,000 distinct CDR3 sequences, roughly 14% of them seen once.

The sequence was obtained from a woman aged 45 to 65 with Graves' ophthalmopathy. The specimen sequenced was blood. The V call is TRBV19, the J call TRBJ1-5, with 7 bases identical to TRBD1. The CDR3 nucleotides are TGTGCCAGTAGGCCTACAGGGGAAGGAAATCAGCCCCAGCATTTT. It codes for CASRPTGEGNQPQHF.